This TCR beta chain came from a study of cytomegalovirus exposure and HLA in healthy donors (dated by TCRdb to about 2017). In the study overall: According to an earlier analysis of around 600 of the donors, 150 million to 200 million T cells yielded roughly 110 million unique TCR beta sequences and 250 to 350 Gb of sequence data. An early release that covered approximately 600 HLA-typed donors contained approximately 300 gigabases of sequencing data and tens of millions of unique TCR sequences. The genetic ancestry cluster associated with self-reported Caucasian donors included 65% to 90% of the 300 to 450 genotyped donors. The study aimed to test whether signatures of past pathogen exposure could be identified by cataloging public T cell receptors. Using immunosequencing, the study profiled T cell repertoires from roughly 650 subjects and related those repertoires to cytomegalovirus serostatus. In addition to the first cohort of hundreds of subjects, a separate validation cohort of about 120 different subjects was used. High-throughput TCR immunosequencing, statistical association of individual TCRs with disease status, and machine learning were combined to predict cytomegalovirus infection status. To study patterns of TCR occurrence, a later analysis re-analyzed previously published TCR beta repertoires from 666 donors and added high-resolution HLA genotyping. In the later analysis, no new phenotypic data were used to find candidate immune exposures; instead, reliance was placed on TCR beta sequences and their occurrence across donors. An earlier analysis of approximately 640 of the donors applied high-throughput TCR beta sequencing to assess whether each TCR beta V gene segment acted as functional or pseudogenic. Donor age, sex, ethnicity and CMV serostatus were collected together with the repertoire data. A later genetic analysis took genome-wide SNP genotypes for about three fifths of the roughly 700 donors and used that subset as a discovery cohort. All discovery cohort repertoires had been generated using a single sequencing platform. Class I and class II HLA loci were covered by the typing at four-digit resolution. The number of typed donors differed by locus: about 620-640 for A, B, C, DRB1 and DQB1; 522 for DQA1; about 600 for DPA1; and 450 to 480 for DPB1. Because of strong linkage in the cohort, 5 or 6 DR-DQ haplotypes were treated as single units for association and clustering. Among some 400 genotyped donors of the cohort, an average of about 240,000 unique TCR beta nucleotide sequences were sequenced per donor, roughly 18% of them non-productive. Study-wide conclusions, independent of this receptor: Correlated functional status among segregating V segments might be attributable to linkage disequilibrium, but an unknown experimental factor could not be ruled out. Because HLA typing was unavailable for some donors at each locus, only the typed subset was used in association tests. A total of fewer than 200 TCR beta chains were listed by the study as associated with cytomegalovirus. A cluster of highly shared sequence variants was judged likely to represent a technical artifact of the sequencing pipeline. The authors suggested that the approach could potentially be extended to other disease states and immunological phenotypes. The 87-base-pair reads could not distinguish some IMGT-functional V segments, including TRBV6-2 and TRBV6-3, so those segments were excluded. While some public TCRs were present in many individuals, most TCR sequences turned up only very rarely across donors. In a later analysis, TCR association rates were found to vary across HLA loci, with the most associated TCRs seen for DRB1 alleles and the fewest for HLA-C alleles. Specific HLA alleles were associated with over 15,000 TCR beta sequences at a false discovery rate of 0.05 in a later analysis. When HLA alleles, especially DR and DQ, strongly co-occurred, TCR associations were difficult to assign to individual alleles. This cohort had only TCR beta chains sequenced, and the lack of alpha or paired-chain data limited which features could be detected. A later analysis reported that several top co-occurrence clusters appeared linked to parvovirus B19, influenza, CMV and Epstein-Barr virus. The only immune exposure information available for the cohort was CMV serostatus. Presence/absence analyses assumed roughly uniform sequencing depth across donors, an assumption that may not hold. In a later genetic analysis, a missense DCLRE1C variant was associated with V-gene and J-gene trimming of TCR beta chains, and the association was replicated in an independent cohort. An earlier analysis of some 560 of the donors showed that most TCR beta V segments appeared in productive rearrangements either about 87% or about 30% of the time, which broadly matched IMGT annotations. A later genetic analysis reported fewer N-insertions in productive TCRs among donors in an Asian-associated ancestry cluster than the roughly 640-donor mean. In a later analysis, most CMV-associated TCR beta chains were found to appear HLA-restricted, with HLA associations seemingly driven largely by CMV exposure. The classifier was reported to diagnose cytomegalovirus status with high specificity and sensitivity in both the original cohort and the validation cohort. A further reported finding was that TCR beta sequences accurately predicted the HLA-A and HLA-B alleles for most subjects in the first cohort. Fewer than 20 rarely observed V segments, including chromosome 9 orphons, were excluded from the earlier analysis of several hundred of the donors because counts were too low. Three of the identified cytomegalovirus-associated TCR beta chains were confirmed in vitro to be specific for cytomegalovirus antigens. A later analysis found that HLA-associated TCR beta chains were more clonally expanded and had lower generation probabilities than equally common non-associated chains.

Based on the germline V gene, the CDR1 and CDR2 sequences are MDHEN and SYDVKM. Trimming takes 2 bases from V and 0 bases from J, and the germline ends sit 14 bases apart. Including cysteine and phenylalanine, the CDR3 has 17 amino acids. Solely the CDR3 DNA is kept, with 51 bases framed from the first base. As for this clone: Its antigen target is currently unknown. No much larger clone is present one base from it, and per-base qualities are unavailable.

The cohort consisted of approximately 670 healthy bone marrow donors. At the time of sampling, all cohort members were nominally healthy, though unrecorded immune exposures were likely present. The donor was CMV seropositive and was included in the group of 250 to 300 seropositive cohort members. A peripheral blood sample was collected from each donor, and TCR beta sequencing was performed on peripheral blood mononuclear cells. The Qiagen DNeasy Blood Extraction Kit was used to extract genomic DNA from the blood cell samples. The method behind the library was the immunoSEQ multiplex PCR assay. For the multiplex PCR, a mixture combining 60 forward primers for TCR Vbeta segments and 13 reverse primers for TCR Jbeta segments was used. The CDR3 region of rearranged TCR beta genes was amplified from genomic DNA with a multiplex PCR assay. On the Illumina HiSeq System, the amplified TCR beta libraries were sequenced as 87-base-pair reads. On the authors' methods: Across the roughly 670 repertoires, a later analysis counted roughly 77 million unique TCR beta chains, about 10 million of which were shared by at least two donors. A nearest-neighbor algorithm error-corrected the raw reads and collapsed the reads into unique sequences, merging closely related sequences to remove PCR and sequencing errors. V, D and J gene segments were assigned by aligning CDR3 sequences to IMGT reference sequences. For a sequence to be retained, a match of at least six nucleotides to both a V gene segment and a J gene segment was required. A rearrangement counted as productive if the CDR3 had no stop codons and remained in frame with V and J, and every other rearrangement counted as non-productive. CDR3 was defined according to IMGT convention as the region running from the second conserved V-encoded cysteine to the conserved J-encoded phenylalanine. Sequences without an unambiguous match to a single V gene segment were excluded from the earlier analysis of a few hundred of the donors. An earlier analysis of a few hundred of the donors classified V segments as functional when productive rearrangements were above 56.7% and as segregating when the standard deviation between donors was above 5%. To diagnose cytomegalovirus status from the catalog of TCR beta chain sequences, a statistical classification framework was built. In a later analysis, TCR nucleotide sequences were compared against IMGT/GENE-DB human TR gene sequences so that V and J genes could be assigned. Using the TCRdist pipeline, a later analysis assigned CDR3 sequences along with most-parsimonious VDJ recombination scenarios. In a later analysis, each TCR beta chain was defined by its CDR3 amino acid sequence together with its V-gene family, and reads without a unique V-gene family were excluded. As a way to deal with suspected cross-contamination and a sequencing artifact, a later analysis dropped under 600 nucleotide sequences that were highly shared and had low generation probability. In a later analysis, a clonal expansion index for each public chain was calculated from normalized within-repertoire ranks of inferred template counts. In a later analysis, generation probabilities were computed using a VDJ recombination model fitted to out-of-frame rearrangements, and the results were checked against IGoR. In a later analysis, hypergeometric tests were used to score TCR-TCR, TCR-HLA and TCR-CMV co-occurrence, with a repertoire-size bias correction applied to TCR pairs. To estimate false discovery rates, a later analysis permuted the HLA or CMV assignments 20 times. In a later analysis, co-occurring TCRs were grouped with DBSCAN, and TCRdist sequence similarity was added when clustering was performed within HLA-allele-positive subsets. For co-occurrence clustering, repertoires with fewer than 30,000 or more than 120,000 public chains were excluded, along with roughly 5 repertoires with anomalous nucleotide sharing. The immuneACCESS repertoire file appears here via TCRdb, limited to in-frame rearrangements. These files lack a portion of the clones; in checked studies, under half of the deficit traces to unresolved V genes, and the cause of the others is not known. The V and J calls and the clone size are those of that table, but D and trimming were determined from the DNA. The table for this sample lists approximately 180,000 clones; about four fifths of them were counted only once. The top ten clonotypes cover roughly 5.2% of the sample.

Material for sequencing was PBMCs. This clonotype was obtained from a young woman in good health and CMV-seropositive. Recombination connected TRBV28 to TRBJ2-4; the D gene is perhaps TRBD1, on 6 matching bases. The CDR3 region: CASSLGSGALAKNIQYF. The sequence in DNA is TGTGCCAGCAGTTTAGGATCAGGGGCTTTAGCCAAAAACATTCAGTACTTC.